These T cell receptor beta chains were read from a single sample in a study of identical twins. A single record per CDR3 protein comes from TCRdb applying MiXCR to the 5' RACE reads. This table holds roughly 720,000 distinct CDR3 sequences, 18% found once. This sample was also put to use in a study of T cells expressing NK-cell markers.

Material for sequencing was PBMCs. Receptors were obtained from a woman aged 18-29 years in good health. Each CDR3 is given with its conserved first and last residue. D genes are given only for firm matches. The size field is filled for only some rows; it gives once, few, many or a size class.

abundance,j_gene,d_gene,v_gene,CDR3nt,CDR3aa
few,TRBJ1-1,-,TRBV20-1,TGCAGTGCCATCGGGAGGACGGGGCAGAACACTGAAGCTTTCTTT,CSAIGRTGQNTEAFF
-,TRBJ2-2,-,TRBV11-2,TGTGCCAGCAGCTTAGATATCGCCGGGGAGCTGTTTTTT,CASSLDIAGELFF
-,TRBJ2-2,-,TRBV2,TGTGCCAGCAGTGTCCAACAGGGCGCCGGGGAGCTGTTTTTT,CASSVQQGAGELFF
-,TRBJ2-2,TRBD1,TRBV30,TGTGCCTGGAACAGGGGCACCGGGGAGCTGTTTTTT,CAWNRGTGELFF
few,TRBJ1-5,TRBD1,TRBV5-6,TGTGCCAGCAGCTTGGGTGCAGGGGGTAATCAGCCCCAGCATTTT,CASSLGAGGNQPQHF
few,TRBJ2-1,-,TRBV24-1,TGTGCCACCAGTGCCATAGACAGCTGGAGGACCTACAATGAGCAGTTCTTC,CATSAIDSWRTYNEQFF
-,TRBJ2-1,TRBD1,TRBV7-9,TGTGCCAGACAGGGGGATGGTGAGCAGTTCTTC,CARQGDGEQFF
-,TRBJ2-7,-,TRBV6-5,TGTGCCAGCAGTTCAAACAGGCTAGACTACGAGCAGTACTTC,CASSSNRLDYEQYF
few,TRBJ2-1,TRBD2,TRBV12-3/TRBV12-4,TGTGCCAGCAGAGCCCTTTCGCGGGGGGCAGCCGATGAGCAGTTCTTC,CASRALSRGAADEQFF
-,TRBJ2-3,-,TRBV20-1,TGCAGCGTTAGCGTTCCGGAGGATACGCAGTATTTT,CSVSVPEDTQYF
-,TRBJ2-1,TRBD1,TRBV11-2,TGTGCCAGCAGCTTGGGGACAGGGGTTGTTAATGAGCAGTTCTTC,CASSLGTGVVNEQFF
-,TRBJ2-3,-,TRBV7-6,TGTGCCAGCAGCCGGCCGGGACCCAATACGCAGTATTTT,CASSRPGPNTQYF
-,TRBJ1-4,-,TRBV7-9,TGTGCCAGCCGTGCAGGGAATGAAAAACTGTTTTTT,CASRAGNEKLFF
-,TRBJ1-1,TRBD1,TRBV6-1,TGTGCCAGCAGTGGACCGACAGGGGTGAACACTGAAGCTTTCTTT,CASSGPTGVNTEAFF
many,TRBJ2-7,TRBD2,TRBV11-2,TGTGCCAGCCGATCCGGACTAGCGGGAGGAGACGAGCAGTACTTC,CASRSGLAGGDEQYF
-,TRBJ2-1,TRBD2,TRBV29-1,TGCAGCTTTTGGACTAGCGGGAATGAGCAGTTCTTC,CSFWTSGNEQFF
-,TRBJ2-5,TRBD2,TRBV28,TGTGCCAGCAGCTTCACGATAAGCGGGGGGGATGTAGTATGGTACTTC,CASSFTISGGDVVWYF
-,TRBJ2-1,-,TRBV5-1,TGCGCCAGCTGCCCCGGTCTCCAGAACTACAATGAGCAGTTCTTC,CASCPGLQNYNEQFF
-,TRBJ2-5,TRBD2,TRBV10-3,TGTGCCATCAGTGAGACCGGGAGGGGAGCCTCAGAGACCCAGTACTTC,CAISETGRGASETQYF
-,TRBJ2-7,-,TRBV3-1,TGTGCCAGCAGTTCGCCGACAGGAAGGAGCTCCTACGAGCAGTACTTC,CASSSPTGRSSYEQYF
few,TRBJ1-6,-,TRBV20-1,TGCAGTCCTCAAACGGAATATAATTCACCCCTCCACTTT,CSPQTEYNSPLHF
-,TRBJ1-3,TRBD1,TRBV29-1,TGCAGCGTTGAAAGGGACAGAGGAAACACCATATATTTT,CSVERDRGNTIYF
-,TRBJ2-5,-,TRBV18,TGTGCCAGCTCACCACTTCTACAGCAAGAGACCCAGTACTTC,CASSPLLQQETQYF